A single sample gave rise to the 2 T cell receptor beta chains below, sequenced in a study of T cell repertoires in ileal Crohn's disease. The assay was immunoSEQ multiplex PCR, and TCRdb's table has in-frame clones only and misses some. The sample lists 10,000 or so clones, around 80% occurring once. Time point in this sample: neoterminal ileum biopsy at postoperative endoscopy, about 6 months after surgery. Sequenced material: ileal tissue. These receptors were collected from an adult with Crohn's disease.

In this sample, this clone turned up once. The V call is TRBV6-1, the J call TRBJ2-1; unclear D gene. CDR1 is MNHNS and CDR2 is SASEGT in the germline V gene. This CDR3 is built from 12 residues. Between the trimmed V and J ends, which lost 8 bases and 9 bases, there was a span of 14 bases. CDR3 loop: CASLSLKSEQFF. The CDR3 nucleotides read TGTGCCAGCTTGAGTCTTAAGAGTGAGCAGTTCTTC.

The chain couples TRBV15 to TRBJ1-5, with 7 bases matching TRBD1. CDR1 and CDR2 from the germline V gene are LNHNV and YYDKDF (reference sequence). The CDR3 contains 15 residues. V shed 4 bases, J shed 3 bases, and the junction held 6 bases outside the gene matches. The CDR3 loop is CATSTRTGINQPQHF. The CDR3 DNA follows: TGTGCCACCAGCACAAGGACAGGAATCAATCAGCCCCAGCATTTT.